This T cell receptor beta chain was obtained from a study of cytomegalovirus exposure and HLA in healthy donors. Study-wide background: HLA-typed donors were the source of 80 million to 90 million unique TCRs, which an early data release held. The study's findings and limits: The sole available immune exposure information was CMV serostatus. Cytomegalovirus status, reportedly, was diagnosed with high specificity and sensitivity by the classifier.

A note on this clone: Antigen unknown.

The study ran its PCR with 60 Vbeta and 13 Jbeta primers. The repertoire was sequenced with immunoSEQ multiplex PCR; TCRdb's copy has only in-frame clones and lacks some. The sample yields 90,000 to 100,000 clones, less than 85% seen once. This CDR3 region has 16 residues. V lost 5 bases, J lost 4 bases, and 20 bases lay in between. CDR1 and CDR2 from the germline V gene are MDHEN and SYDVKM. Source material: PBMCs. This receptor was taken from a male donor in good health and CMV-seronegative. This sequence joins TRBV28 and TRBJ1-2; TRBD1 might be the D (6 bases). CDR3 sequence (DNA): TGTGCCAGCAGTCCTTGGGGGGGGGCGCTTTCCTATGGCTACACCTTC. Translation gives CASSPWGGALSYGYTF.